These 3 T cell receptor beta chains share one sample of origin, sequenced in a study of T-cell reconstitution after alpha-beta-depleted transplantation in children. Preparation of the TCRbeta library was carried out with unique molecular identifiers. TCRdb reanalysed the PCR reads using MiXCR and keeps one entry per CDR3 protein. The sample holds over 150,000 distinct CDR3 sequences; around 5.9% are singletons and the top ten take roughly 4.8%. The specimen comprised PBMCs, sampled before TCRalphabeta/CD19-depleted stem cell transplant. These receptor sequences come from a girl under three years old with combined immunodeficiency, due to receive a stem cell transplant.

The J gene is TRBJ1-1, the V gene TRBV12-3 or TRBV12-4, with D perhaps matching TRBD1 (6 bases). With 4 bases removed from V and 3 bases from J, the gap between germline ends came to 12 bases. CDR3 size: 14 residues. CDR3 residues: CASSYRGTYTEAFF. The CDR3 DNA sequence: TGTGCCAGCAGTTATAGGGGGACCTACACTGAAGCTTTCTTT.

This clonotype was seen ten or more times. The V call is TRBV6-2 or TRBV6-3, the J call TRBJ2-1, with D perhaps assigned TRBD1 or TRBD2 (6 bases each). Germline V gene sequence: CDR1 MNHEY, CDR2 SVGEGT. Trimming left V 0 bases short and J 0 bases short, with 12 bases between. This CDR3 has 17 amino acids. CDR3 in amino acids: CASSYSGGVSSYNEQFF. The CDR3 bases are TGTGCCAGCAGTTACTCGGGGGGCGTGAGCTCCTACAATGAGCAGTTCTTC.

In its sample, this clonotype was seen many times. The chain joins TRBV6-2 or TRBV6-3 to TRBJ2-1, with D tentatively TRBD2 (6 bases). The germline V gene encodes CDR1 MNHEY and CDR2 SVGEGT. The ends were cut back, 6 bases at V and 6 bases at J, with 12 bases in the middle. The CDR3 runs 13 residues. The CDR3 DNA is TGTGCCAGCAGAACTAGCACGGTCAATGAGCAGTTCTTC. Its protein is CASRTSTVNEQFF.